These 23 T cell receptor beta chains originate from one sample sequenced in a study of blood T cells in healthy people across ages. Together with a sample-barcoded 5' primer, a J-beta primer mix was included in a second PCR lasting about 7 to 11 cycles. Via MiXCR, TCRdb re-called the 5' RACE reads, giving one row per CDR3 protein. The sample yields some 1.6 million distinct CDR3 sequences, 34% seen once. The material sequenced was blood. These receptors were taken from a woman under 40 in good health.

Concerning this clonotype: This CDR3 fails to terminate in the conserved phenylalanine or tryptophan, so it likely reflects a read error. The CDR3 DNA is TGTGCCAGCAGTTTAATCGGCCGAGGAGAGACCCAGTACTGC. It is translated as CASSLIGRGETQYC. The rearrangement uses TRBV27 and TRBJ2-5, with D uncertain. CDR1 is MNHEY and CDR2 is SMNVEV in the germline V gene (reference sequence). The CDR3 covers 14 residues. With 2 bases removed from V and 4 bases from J, the gap between germline ends came to 11 bases.

The chain employs TRBV12-3 or TRBV12-4 and TRBJ1-2; 8 nucleotides agree with TRBD1. V dropped 5 bases and J dropped 4; count of bases not matched to a gene: 9. The CDR3 has 15 residues. The CDR3 is CASSIDRGIGYGYTF. CDR3 nucleotide sequence: TGTGCCAGCAGTATTGACAGGGGCATCGGCTATGGCTACACCTTC.

V is TRBV4-1 and J is TRBJ2-2, with 7 bases matching TRBD2. The CDR3 totals 15 residues. Germline CDR1 reads MGHRA; CDR2 reads YSYEKL. V lost 1 base to trimming and J lost 3 bases; unmatched junction nucleotides: 2. CDR3 bases: TGCGCCAGCAGCCAAGCGGGGGGTTACACCGGGGAGCTGTTTTTT. Its translation is CASSQAGGYTGELFF.

This clonotype was observed a handful of times. One end of the junction does not line up with germline, which may come from a read error. V usage is TRBV5-1 and J usage is TRBJ2-5; 7 bases align to TRBD2. The germline CDR1 and CDR2 sequences are SGHRS and YFSETQ. The CDR3 extends over 14 amino acids. The CDR3 sequence: CASRRGGNQETRYF. CDR3 nucleotide sequence: TGCGCCAGCCGTAGGGGAGGGAATCAAGAGACCCGGTACTTC. Variable domain in full (rest from reference TRBV5-1 and TRBJ2-5): KAGVTQTPRYLIKTRGQQVTLSCSPISGHRSVSWYQQTPGQGLQFLFEYFSETQRNKGNFPGRFSGRQFSNSRSEMNVSTLELGDSALYLCASRRGGNQETRYFGPGTRLLVL.

The chain recombines TRBV5-6 with TRBJ2-1; unclear D gene. Germline CDR1 and CDR2: SGHDT and YYEEEE. V was pared by 0 bases and J by 5 bases, with 9 bases between. This CDR3 has 14 amino acids. Here the CDR3 reads CASSLANFHNEQFF. DNA of the CDR3: TGTGCCAGCAGCTTGGCCAACTTCCACAATGAGCAGTTCTTC. The full variable domain, rest sourced from reference TRBV5-6 and TRBJ2-1, is DAGVTQSPTHLIKTRGQQVTLRCSPKSGHDTVSWYQQALGQGPQFIFQYYEEEERQRGNFPDRFSGHQFPNYSSELNVNALLLGDSALYLCASSLANFHNEQFFGPGTRLTVL.

J is TRBJ1-6 and V is TRBV9, with 10 bases identical to TRBD1. The CDR3 has 15 amino acids. Looked up from germline, CDR1 is SGDLS and CDR2 is YYNGEE. The J segment lost 10 bases and the V segment lost 3 bases, leaving 7 bases of the junction unmatched. The CDR3 nucleotides read TGTGCCAGCAGCGCCGGGGACAGGGGAGGCTCACCCCTCCACTTT. The encoded protein is CASSAGDRGGSPLHF.

The chain has TRBV7-2 and TRBJ2-7, with unresolved D. The germline V gene has CDR1 SGHTA and CDR2 FQGNSA. CDR3 length: 15 residues. Trimming cost V 5 bases and J 0 bases, with 14 bases left between them. This CDR3 is CASSRPRLSSYEQYF. The CDR3 DNA sequence: TGTGCCAGCAGCCGCCCCCGCCTGAGCTCCTACGAGCAGTACTTC.

This clonotype came up once. V gene TRBV6-5 combines with J gene TRBJ2-7, with 9 nucleotides matching TRBD2. This CDR3 is 16 amino acids long. V shed 8 bases and J 2 bases; nucleotides not matched to a gene: 13. The V gene's germline CDR1 is MNHEY and CDR2 SVGAGI. The CDR3 protein is CASPREQLAGPYEQYF. The CDR3 DNA reads TGTGCCAGCCCGAGGGAACAGCTAGCGGGACCCTACGAGCAGTACTTC.

This CDR3 is CASSPNAGTTYEQYF. CDR3 sequence (DNA): TGTGCCAGCAGCCCAAACGCAGGGACCACCTACGAGCAGTACTTC. The chain is built from TRBV7-6 and TRBJ2-7; D is tentatively TRBD1 or TRBD2 (5 bases each). V was trimmed by 5 bases and J by 2 bases, leaving 16 bases between them. This CDR3 comprises 15 residues. From germline, CDR1 is SGHVS and CDR2 FNYEAQ.

V is TRBV7-2 and J is TRBJ1-3, with D unclear. V gave up 11 bases and J gave up 2 bases, with 13 bases separating them. This CDR3 is 13 amino acids long. Germline-derived CDR1 and CDR2 are SGHTA and FQGNSA. CDR3 sequence (DNA): TGTGCCGCTTGGGGTCGAGCTGGAAACACCATATATTTT. Encoded protein: CAAWGRAGNTIYF.

The chain carries TRBV10-3 and TRBJ2-5, with D unclear. CDR1 and CDR2 from the germline V gene are ENHRY and SYGVKD. The CDR3 length is 13 residues. Trimming left V 1 base short and J 2 bases short, with 5 bases between. CDR3 region: CAISEYRQETQYF. The CDR3 nucleotides read TGTGCCATCAGTGAGTATCGTCAAGAGACCCAGTACTTC.

The sample holds a few counts of this clonotype. This chain connects TRBV4-2 to TRBJ1-2; 8 bases match TRBD1. CDR1 and CDR2 (germline): LGHNA, YNFKEQ. The CDR3 loop spans 16 amino acids. J lost 3 bases, V lost 3 bases, and 9 bases had no gene match. The CDR3 reads CASSQTTGEPYYGYTF. The CDR3 bases are TGTGCCAGCAGCCAGACGACAGGGGAGCCTTACTATGGCTACACCTTC.

This clonotype has a single count. The V and J genes are TRBV28 and TRBJ1-5; D unresolved. V lost 4 bases, J lost 5 bases, and 24 bases lay in between. This CDR3 has 18 amino acids. Per the germline V gene, CDR1 is MDHEN and CDR2 is SYDVKM. CDR3 amino acids: CASSSSAIAATAHQPQHF. The CDR3 nucleotides read TGTGCCAGCAGTTCCTCAGCGATAGCCGCGACTGCCCATCAGCCCCAGCATTTT.

This clonotype showed up just a few times. The chain joins TRBV19 to TRBJ1-4; D is possibly TRBD1 (5 bases). The V gene lost 4 bases and the J gene lost 7 bases, with 22 bases spanning the gap. CDR1 is LNHDA and CDR2 is SQIVND in the germline V gene (reference sequence). The CDR3 spans 17 residues. The DNA of the CDR3 is TGTGCCAGTAGTAGTGGCCGGGACGCCTATAGGAGTGAAAAACTGTTTTTT. It is translated as CASSSGRDAYRSEKLFF.

This clonotype was counted a few times. One junction end disagrees with the germline gene, perhaps due to a read error. CDR3 sequence reads: CANSWERGSTDTQYF. The CDR3 DNA follows: TGTGCCAACAGCTGGGAGCGGGGGAGCACAGATACGCAGTATTTT. The J gene is TRBJ2-3, the V gene TRBV11-2; 8 bases are shared with TRBD2. CDR1 and CDR2 (germline): SGHAT, FQNNGV. The CDR3 loop spans 15 amino acids.

The genes are TRBV20-1 and TRBJ2-3, with 8 bases lining up with TRBD2. Germline V gene data show CDR1 as DFQATT and CDR2 as SNEGSKA (reference sequence). After removal of 2 bases from V and 0 bases from J, the junction contained 7 bases not matched to a gene. There are 16 residues in the CDR3. The CDR3 reads CSARTRTSSSTDTQYF. The CDR3 DNA sequence: TGCAGTGCTAGAACCCGGACTAGCTCTAGCACAGATACGCAGTATTTT.

This clonotype has a handful of counts. V and J are TRBV18 and TRBJ1-4; D may be TRBD1 (5 bases). CDR3 length equals 14 residues. CDR1 is KGHSH and CDR2 is LQKENI in the germline V gene. Trimming stripped 0 bases from V and 7 bases from J, with 9 bases between. The CDR3 loop is CASSPPPGREKLFF. The CDR3 nucleotides read TGTGCCAGCTCACCACCCCCGGGGCGTGAAAAACTGTTTTTT.

CDR3: CATKSPGDAYNEQFF. CDR3 nucleotides: TGTGCCACCAAGAGTCCGGGAGATGCCTACAATGAGCAGTTCTTC. This chain connects TRBV10-3 to TRBJ2-1; tentative D call: TRBD2 (6 bases). Trimming removed 10 bases from V and 2 bases from J, with 18 bases in between. CDR3 size: 15 residues. CDR1 is ENHRY and CDR2 is SYGVKD in the germline V gene.

The V and J genes are TRBV7-9 and TRBJ1-6; 10 nucleotides line up with TRBD1. V dropped 5 bases and J dropped 9; count of bases not matched to a gene: 10. The CDR3 length is 16 residues. CDR1 and CDR2 from the germline V gene are SEHNR and FQNEAQ (reference sequence). CDR3 in amino acids: CASSAGTGEVSSPLHF. The CDR3 nucleotides read TGTGCCAGCAGCGCCGGGACAGGGGAAGTTAGTTCACCCCTCCACTTT.

V and J are TRBV28 and TRBJ2-3; D gene uncertain. Trimming removed 6 bases from V and 3 bases from J, with 10 bases in between. The CDR3 extends over 13 amino acids. Germline V CDR1 and CDR2: MDHEN, SYDVKM. Written as DNA, the CDR3 is TGTGCCAGCAGCCGGCCAGCTACAGATACGCAGTATTTT. It specifies CASSRPATDTQYF.

CDR3 sequence (DNA): TGCGCCAGCAGCTCCATTACAGGGGAAACCGGGGAGCTGTTTTTT. Translation gives CASSSITGETGELFF. This chain joins TRBV5-1 and TRBJ2-2; the match to TRBD1 covers 7 bases. The germline V gene encodes CDR1 SGHRS and CDR2 YFSETQ. Trimming at V came to 3 bases and at J to 5 bases, leaving 7 bases not matched to a gene. The CDR3 totals 15 residues.

This clonotype was observed a handful of times. The chain recombines TRBV10-2 with TRBJ2-7, with D perhaps TRBD1 or TRBD2 (5 bases each). Germline loops: CDR1 WSHSY, CDR2 SAAADI. V lost 6 bases to trimming and J lost 6 bases, with 21 bases between them. The length of the CDR3 is 15 residues. The CDR3 loop is CASRSDWDPSGEQYF. CDR3 in DNA: TGCGCCAGCAGAAGCGACTGGGACCCCTCCGGCGAGCAGTACTTC.

This clonotype was counted a few times. The chain employs TRBV9 and TRBJ2-3, with 9 bases matching TRBD1. This CDR3 region has 14 residues. From germline, CDR1 is SGDLS and CDR2 YYNGEE. V gave up 0 bases and J gave up 4 bases; unmatched junction bases: 0. This CDR3 is CASSVGTGADTQYF. The DNA for the CDR3 is TGTGCCAGCAGCGTAGGGACAGGGGCAGATACGCAGTATTTT.